The present T cell receptor (beta chain) was sequenced within a study of T cell repertoires in cytomegalovirus infection. Remarks on this clonotype: Antigen: not known.

The ends were cut back, 1 base at V and 2 bases at J, with 9 bases in the middle. The CDR3 contains 16 residues. Germline V CDR1 and CDR2: SGHVS, FNYEAQ. TCRdb passed the reads through MiXCR, listing each CDR3 protein once. The sample lists 340,000 or so distinct CDR3 sequences, roughly 25% occurring once. This sequence joins TRBV7-6 and TRBJ2-6, with a weak D call TRBD2 (5 bases). This specimen was cultured PBMCs, taken from culture after CMV antigen stimulation. This receptor was identified in a human donor in good health (CMV status not recorded). Some clones in this sample may be carry-over from other donors' samples. The chain's CDR3 is CASSLERQTGANVLTF. Written as DNA, the CDR3 is TGTGCCAGCAGCTTAGAGCGGCAGACTGGGGCCAACGTCCTGACTTTC.